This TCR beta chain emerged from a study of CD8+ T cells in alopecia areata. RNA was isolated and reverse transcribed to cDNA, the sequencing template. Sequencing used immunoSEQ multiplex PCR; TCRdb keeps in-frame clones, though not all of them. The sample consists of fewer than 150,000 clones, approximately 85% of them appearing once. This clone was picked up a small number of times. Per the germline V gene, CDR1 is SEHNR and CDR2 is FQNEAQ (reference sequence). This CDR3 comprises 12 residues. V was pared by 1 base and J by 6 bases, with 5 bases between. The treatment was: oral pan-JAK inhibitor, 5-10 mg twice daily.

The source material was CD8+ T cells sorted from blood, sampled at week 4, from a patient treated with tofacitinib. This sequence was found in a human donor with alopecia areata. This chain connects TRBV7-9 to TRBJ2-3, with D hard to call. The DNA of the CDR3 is TGTGCCAGCAGCTTAGTGTCTGATACGCAGTATTTT. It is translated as CASSLVSDTQYF. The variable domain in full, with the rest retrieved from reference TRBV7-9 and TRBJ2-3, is DTGVSQNPRHKITKRGQNVTFRCDPISEHNRLYWYRQTLGQGPEFLTYFQNEAQLEKSRLLSDRFSAERPKGSFSTLEIQRTEQGDSAMYLCASSLVSDTQYFGPGTRLTVL.